This T cell receptor beta chain was obtained from a study of immune evolution from preneoplasia to lung adenocarcinoma (dated by TCRdb to the early 2020s). In the study overall: No AAH lesions showed HLA loss of heterozygosity, compared with 6% to 8% of AIS, around 16% of MIA and roughly 35% of ADC lesions. Immune contexture across lung adenocarcinoma precursors and invasive adenocarcinoma was profiled using immune gene expression, TCR sequencing and multiplex immunofluorescence. In total, the cohort included 50 to 65 patients with pulmonary nodules, all of whom underwent surgical resection. It was reported in the study that 90 to 120 samples were used for TCR sequencing. Class I HLA alleles were inferred from exome data with POLYSOLVER, and allele-specific HLA loss was detected with LOHHLA. Resected precursor lesions (AAH, AIS, MIA) and invasive adenocarcinomas were compared with paired morphologically normal lung tissue. The immune data were integrated with whole exome sequencing and methylation data from the same cohort of nodules. TCR sequencing data were obtained from approximately 50 patients. Sample size was determined by specimen availability and not by a prior power calculation.

The paper as a whole reports these results and caveats: The highest T cell clonality was observed in KRAS-mutant nodules compared with EGFR-mutant or double wild-type lesions. The findings reflected association rather than direct causation, and larger cohorts with long-term follow-up and longitudinal biopsies were considered necessary. Because all patients were from Japan and China, applicability to Western populations was uncertain. Clonality was highest in normal lung, while later-stage lesions appeared to have lower clonality but higher T cell density and diversity. The highest top T cell clone frequencies were observed in normal lung, and a progressive decrease in top T cell clone frequencies appeared to occur from AAH through AIS, MIA and invasive adenocarcinoma.

Between about 2013 and 2017, the patients underwent resection in either Japan or China. The histologic diagnosis of each case was independently confirmed on H&E slides by two lung cancer pathologists. Premalignant or tumor cells were enriched for nucleic acid extraction by macro-dissection performed after pathologic assessment. The AllPrep DNA/RNA FFPE Kit was used to isolate DNA from FFPE tissue. To note about this clone: Its antigen remains undetermined. One base away there is no much larger clone; base qualities are not given.

Using the immunoSEQ hsTCRbeta Kit, TCR beta CDR3 regions were sequenced from DNA. Processing in the source paper ran as follows. TCR sequencing data were analysed with the ImmunoSEQ Analyzer. T cell clonality was defined as 1 minus Pielou's evenness computed on productive rearrangements. The inverse Simpson index, applied to productive templates, was used to measure T cell diversity. T cell density was expressed as TCR beta template counts normalized to usable DNA, with usable DNA estimated by amplifying and sequencing housekeeping genes. Two-sided Kruskal-Wallis tests were used to compare TCR metrics between histologic stages. TCRdb stores this immuneACCESS table with in-frame sequences only. Part of the clones is absent; in the studies checked, under half of the shortfall reflects unresolved V genes, and no reason is known for the rest. Clonal size and the V and J genes are those of that table, whereas D and trimming came from the DNA. This sample comprises about 4,100 clones, more than 60% of them detected only once. Less than 7% of the sample comes from the top ten.

The germline V gene (reference sequence) specifies MNHEY as CDR1 and SMNVEV as CDR2. V was cut back by 3 bases and J by 7 bases, leaving a gap of 13 bases between them. CDR3 length: 14 amino acids, cysteine to phenylalanine. Only the CDR3 DNA is retained, 42 bases long and in frame from the first base. The source of this sequence is a person aged 50-75 years with lung adenocarcinoma. This chain joins TRBV27 to TRBJ2-1; the best D guess is TRBD1, with 7 bases matching. Sequencing was performed on FFPE minimally invasive lung adenocarcinoma tissue. In the paper's terms, the cell subset or site label means: micro-invasive lung adenocarcinoma (MIA). The bases read TGTGCCAGCAGTTTCAGGGGGAGGTGGAATGAGCAGTTCTTC. It specifies CASSFRGRWNEQFF.